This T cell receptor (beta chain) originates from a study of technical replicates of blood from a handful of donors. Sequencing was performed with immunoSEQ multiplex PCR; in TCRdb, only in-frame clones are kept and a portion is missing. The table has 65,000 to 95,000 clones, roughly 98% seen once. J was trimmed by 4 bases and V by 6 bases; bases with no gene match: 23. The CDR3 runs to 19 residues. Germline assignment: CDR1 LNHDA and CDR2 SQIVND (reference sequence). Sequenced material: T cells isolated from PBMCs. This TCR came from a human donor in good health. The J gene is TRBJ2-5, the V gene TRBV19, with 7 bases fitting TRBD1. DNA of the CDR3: TGTGCCAGTAGCGAGAGGCCTCCGGGACAGATACCACCTCGAGAGACCCAGTACTTC. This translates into CASSERPPGQIPPRETQYF. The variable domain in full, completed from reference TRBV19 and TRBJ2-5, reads DGGITQSPKYLFRKEGQNVTLSCEQNLNHDAMYWYRQDPGQGLRLIYYSQIVNDFQKGDIAEGYSVSREKKESFPLTVTSAQKNPTAFYLCASSERPPGQIPPRETQYFGPGTRLLVL.